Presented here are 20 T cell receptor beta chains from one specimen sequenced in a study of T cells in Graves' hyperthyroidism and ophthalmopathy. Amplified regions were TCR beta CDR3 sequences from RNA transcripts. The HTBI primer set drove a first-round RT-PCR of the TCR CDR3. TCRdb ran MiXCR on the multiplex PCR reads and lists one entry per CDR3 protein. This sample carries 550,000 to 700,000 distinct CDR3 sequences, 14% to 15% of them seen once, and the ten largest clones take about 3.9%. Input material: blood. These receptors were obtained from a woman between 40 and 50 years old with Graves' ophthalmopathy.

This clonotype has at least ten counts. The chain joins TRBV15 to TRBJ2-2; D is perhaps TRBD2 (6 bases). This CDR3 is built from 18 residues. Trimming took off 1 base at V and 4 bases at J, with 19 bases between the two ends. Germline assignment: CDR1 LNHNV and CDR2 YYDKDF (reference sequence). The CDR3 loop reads CATSRVRETYGATGELFF. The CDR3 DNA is TGTGCCACCAGCAGAGTCCGGGAGACGTATGGGGCCACCGGGGAGCTGTTTTTT.

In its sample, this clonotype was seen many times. In DNA, the CDR3 is TGTGCCAGCAGTTCTGCAAAAACCTCCGGGACAGGGTACGGCTACACCTTC. Translated: CASSSAKTSGTGYGYTF. The J gene is TRBJ1-2, the V gene TRBV28; 9 bases agree with TRBD1. With 4 bases clipped from V and 8 bases from J, the junction kept 17 bases outside the gene matches. Germline assignment: CDR1 MDHEN and CDR2 SYDVKM. The CDR3 totals 17 residues.

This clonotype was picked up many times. CDR3 DNA: TGCGCCAGAAAGGTGGCTAGCGGGAGGGACACCGGGGAGCTGTTTTTT. It encodes CARKVASGRDTGELFF. This chain connects TRBV4-1 to TRBJ2-2, with 12 positions matching TRBD2. The V segment lost 9 bases and the J segment 3 bases; nucleotides outside the gene matches: 8. Germline CDR1 is MGHRA and CDR2 is YSYEKL. The CDR3 contains 16 residues.

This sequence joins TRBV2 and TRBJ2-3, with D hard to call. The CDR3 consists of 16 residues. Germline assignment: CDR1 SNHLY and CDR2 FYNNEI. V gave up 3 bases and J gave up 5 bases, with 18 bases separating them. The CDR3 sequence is CASSDENRTPKDTQYF. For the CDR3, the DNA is TGTGCCAGCAGTGACGAGAACCGGACCCCAAAAGATACGCAGTATTTT. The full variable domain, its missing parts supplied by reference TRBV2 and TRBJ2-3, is EPEVTQTPSHQVTQMGQEVILRCVPISNHLYFYWYRQILGQKVEFLVSFYNNEISEKSEIFDDQFSVERPDGSNFTLKIRSTKLEDSAMYFCASSDENRTPKDTQYFGPGTRLTVL.

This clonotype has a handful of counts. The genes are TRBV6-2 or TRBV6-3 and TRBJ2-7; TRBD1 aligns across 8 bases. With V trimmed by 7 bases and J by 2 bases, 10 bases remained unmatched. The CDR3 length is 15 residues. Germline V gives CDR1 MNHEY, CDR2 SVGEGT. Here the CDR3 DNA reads TGTGCCAGCACCTTGGTCCAGGACAGGGCCTACGAGCAGTACTTC. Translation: CASTLVQDRAYEQYF.

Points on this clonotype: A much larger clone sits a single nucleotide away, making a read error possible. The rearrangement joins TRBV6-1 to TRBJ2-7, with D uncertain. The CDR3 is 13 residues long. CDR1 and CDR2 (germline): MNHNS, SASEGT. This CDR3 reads CVSEGGISYEQYF. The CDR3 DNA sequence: TGTGTCAGCGAAGGCGGTATCTCCTACGAGCAGTACTTC.

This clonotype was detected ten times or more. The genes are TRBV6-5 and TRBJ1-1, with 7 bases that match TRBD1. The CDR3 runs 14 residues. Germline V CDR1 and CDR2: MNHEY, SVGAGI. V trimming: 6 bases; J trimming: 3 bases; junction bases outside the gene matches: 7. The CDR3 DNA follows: TGTGCCAGCAGCAGCAACGACAGGGACACTGAAGCTTTCTTT. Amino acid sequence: CASSSNDRDTEAFF.

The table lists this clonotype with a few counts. CDR3 in DNA: TGTGCCAGCACCACCGGGGGCCCGAACACTGAAGCTTTCTTT. Its translation: CASTTGGPNTEAFF. The chain links TRBV6-1 to TRBJ1-1; D is perhaps TRBD1 (6 bases). The CDR3 totals 14 residues. V gave up 7 bases and J gave up 1 base, with 13 bases separating them. Germline CDR1 is MNHNS and CDR2 is SASEGT.

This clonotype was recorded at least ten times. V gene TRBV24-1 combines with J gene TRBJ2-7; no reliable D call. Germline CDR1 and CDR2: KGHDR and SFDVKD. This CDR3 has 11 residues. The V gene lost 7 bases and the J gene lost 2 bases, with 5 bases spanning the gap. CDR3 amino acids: CATRRAYEQYF. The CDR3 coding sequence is TGTGCCACCAGAAGAGCCTACGAGCAGTACTTC.

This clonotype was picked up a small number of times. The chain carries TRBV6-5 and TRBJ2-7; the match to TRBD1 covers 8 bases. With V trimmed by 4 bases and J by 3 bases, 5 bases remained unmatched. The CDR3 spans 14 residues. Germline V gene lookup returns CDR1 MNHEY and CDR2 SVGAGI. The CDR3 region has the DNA TGTGCCAGCAGTTCGGGACAGGTAAACTACGAGCAGTACTTC. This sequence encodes CASSSGQVNYEQYF.

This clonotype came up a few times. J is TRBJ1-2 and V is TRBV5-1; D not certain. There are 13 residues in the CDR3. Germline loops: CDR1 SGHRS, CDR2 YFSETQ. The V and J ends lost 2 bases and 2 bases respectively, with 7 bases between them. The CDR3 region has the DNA TGCGCCAGCAGCTTTCTAGAAAACTATGGCTACACCTTC. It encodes CASSFLENYGYTF.

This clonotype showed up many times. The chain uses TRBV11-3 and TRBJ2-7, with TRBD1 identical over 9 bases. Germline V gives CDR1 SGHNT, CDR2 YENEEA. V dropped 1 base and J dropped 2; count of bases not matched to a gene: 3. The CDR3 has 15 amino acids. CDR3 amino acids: CASSLVGTGTYEQYF. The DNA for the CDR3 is TGTGCCAGCAGCTTAGTGGGGACAGGGACCTACGAGCAGTACTTC. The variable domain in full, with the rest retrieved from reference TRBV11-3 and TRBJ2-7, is EAGVVQSPRYKIIEKKQPVAFWCNPISGHNTLYWYLQNLGQGPELLIRYENEEAVDDSQLPKDRFSAERLKGVDSTLKIQPAELGDSAVYLCASSLVGTGTYEQYFGPGTRLTVT.

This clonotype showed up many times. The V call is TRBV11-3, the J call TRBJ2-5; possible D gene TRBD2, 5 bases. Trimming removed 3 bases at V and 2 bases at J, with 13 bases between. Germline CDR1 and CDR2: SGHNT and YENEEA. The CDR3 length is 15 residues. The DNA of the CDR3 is TGTGCCAGCAGCTTGACTTGGGGAGAACAAGAGACCCAGTACTTC. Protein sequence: CASSLTWGEQETQYF. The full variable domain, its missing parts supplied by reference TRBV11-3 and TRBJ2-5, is EAGVVQSPRYKIIEKKQPVAFWCNPISGHNTLYWYLQNLGQGPELLIRYENEEAVDDSQLPKDRFSAERLKGVDSTLKIQPAELGDSAVYLCASSLTWGEQETQYFGPGTRLLVL.

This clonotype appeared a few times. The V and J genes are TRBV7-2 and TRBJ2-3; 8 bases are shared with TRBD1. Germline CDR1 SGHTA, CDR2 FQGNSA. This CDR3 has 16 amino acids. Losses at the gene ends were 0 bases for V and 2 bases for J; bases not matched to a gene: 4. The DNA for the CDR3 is TGTGCCAGCAGCTTAGCGGGGACAGGCCACACAGATACGCAGTATTTT. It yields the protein CASSLAGTGHTDTQYF.

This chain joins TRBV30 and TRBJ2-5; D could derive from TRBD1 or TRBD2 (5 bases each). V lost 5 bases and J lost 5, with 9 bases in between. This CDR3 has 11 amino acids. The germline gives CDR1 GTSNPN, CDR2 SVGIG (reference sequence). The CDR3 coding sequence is TGTGCCTGGGCCGGGGCGGAGACCCAGTACTTC. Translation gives CAWAGAETQYF.

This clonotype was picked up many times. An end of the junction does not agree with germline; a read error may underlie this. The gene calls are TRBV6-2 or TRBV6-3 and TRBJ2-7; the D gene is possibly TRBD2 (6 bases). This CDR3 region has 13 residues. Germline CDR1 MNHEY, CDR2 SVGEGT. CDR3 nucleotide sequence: TGTGCCAGCAGTACCGGGGGAACCTACAAGCAGTACTTC. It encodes CASSTGGTYKQYF.

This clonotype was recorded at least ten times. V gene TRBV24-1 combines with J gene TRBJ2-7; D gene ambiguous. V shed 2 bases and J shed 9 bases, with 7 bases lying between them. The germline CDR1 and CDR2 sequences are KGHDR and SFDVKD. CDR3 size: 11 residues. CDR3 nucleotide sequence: TGTGCCACCAGTGATTCGGGCGTGCAGTACTTC. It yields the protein CATSDSGVQYF.

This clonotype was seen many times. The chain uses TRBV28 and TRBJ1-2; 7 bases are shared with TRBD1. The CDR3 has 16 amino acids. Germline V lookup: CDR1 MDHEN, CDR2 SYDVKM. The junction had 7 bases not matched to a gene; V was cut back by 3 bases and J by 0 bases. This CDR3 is CASSLGTALTNYGYTF. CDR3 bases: TGTGCCAGCAGTTTGGGGACAGCACTAACTAACTATGGCTACACCTTC.

In DNA form, the CDR3 reads TGTGCCAGCAGTTCTAGCGGGGGGGCCTCGAAGACCCAGTACTTC. Its protein is CASSSSGGASKTQYF. The chain links TRBV12-3 or TRBV12-4 to TRBJ2-5; 12 nucleotides agree with TRBD2. J gave up 6 bases and V 4 bases, and 6 bases lay outside the gene matches. This CDR3 is 15 amino acids long.

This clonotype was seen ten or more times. In DNA, the CDR3 is TGTGCCAGCAGCCCCTCGACAGGGGTGCTTGAAGCTTTCTTT. This translates into CASSPSTGVLEAFF. The chain carries TRBV7-9 and TRBJ1-1; 8 bases map to TRBD1. Germline CDR1 reads SEHNR; CDR2 reads FQNEAQ (reference sequence). The CDR3 is 14 amino acids. V gave up 5 bases and J gave up 7 bases; unmatched junction bases: 9.